One sample yielded the 22 T cell receptor beta chains listed below, sequenced in a study of T cell responses to AZD1222 COVID-19 vaccine. Produced via immunoSEQ multiplex PCR; TCRdb's table is partial and in-frame only. This sample has 150,000 or so clones, with 70% to 90% found just once. The sequencing used peripheral blood, collected 28 days after the second dose of the MenACWY control vaccine. The receptors shown here come from an adult who received the MenACWY meningococcal vaccine as a control.

This chain connects TRBV7-8 to TRBJ1-1; D is ambiguous. This CDR3 contains 15 residues. The germline V gene has CDR1 SGHVS and CDR2 FQNEAQ. V lost 1 base, J lost 10 bases, and 19 bases lay in between. CDR3 nucleotides: TGTGCCAGCAGCTTAGAAATTAGGGTCGGGATGGGAGCTTTCTTT. Translation: CASSLEIRVGMGAFF.

The chain carries TRBV12-3 or TRBV12-4 and TRBJ1-2; D is uncertain. Trimming took 8 bases from V and 7 from J, leaving 11 bases between them. The CDR3 consists of 11 residues. The CDR3 loop reads CASSEGGGYTF. The DNA of the CDR3 is TGTGCCAGCTCGGAGGGCGGTGGCTACACCTTC.

This chain links TRBV5-4 with TRBJ2-7; 9 nucleotides match TRBD2. CDR1 and CDR2 from the germline V gene are SGHNT and YYREEE (reference sequence). The CDR3 has 15 amino acids. V shed 2 bases, J shed 5 bases, and the junction held 8 bases outside the gene matches. CDR3 sequence (DNA): TGTGCCAGCAGCTTCCCGCTAGCGGGAAACCACGAGCAGTACTTC. This translates into CASSFPLAGNHEQYF.

Written as DNA, the CDR3 is TGTGCCAGCAGCGGGCCTCGAATGCCCGGGGAGCTGTTTTTT. It is translated as CASSGPRMPGELFF. The chain carries TRBV9 and TRBJ2-2; no firm D call. V dropped 3 bases and J dropped 6 bases, with 12 bases sitting between them. The CDR3 has 14 residues. The germline V gene has CDR1 SGDLS and CDR2 YYNGEE.

The CDR3 DNA follows: TGCGCCAGCAGCCGTGCTTTCTTTGGGACAGGGGGTGATGGGGCCAACGTCCTGACTTTC. Residues: CASSRAFFGTGGDGANVLTF. The chain links TRBV4-3 to TRBJ2-6; 11 bases agree with TRBD1. V trimming: 4 bases; J trimming: 3 bases; junction bases outside the gene matches: 14. Germline V gene lookup returns CDR1 LGHNA and CDR2 YSLEER. CDR3 length: 20 amino acids.

The CDR3 DNA is TGTGCCAGCAAAATGAGGTTCTCTGGGGCCAACGTCCTGACTTTC. Its translation: CASKMRFSGANVLTF. The genes are TRBV28 and TRBJ2-6; D gene ambiguous. The CDR3 consists of 15 residues. V was cut by 7 bases and J by 0 bases, with 10 bases left in between. The germline V gene has CDR1 MDHEN and CDR2 SYDVKM.

The V gene is TRBV24-1, the J gene TRBJ1-1; D is unresolved. Germline V gives CDR1 KGHDR, CDR2 SFDVKD. Trimming took 1 base from V and 5 from J, leaving 7 bases between them. The CDR3 has 13 residues. The CDR3 region is CATSDFGATEAFF. The CDR3 nucleotides read TGTGCCACCAGTGATTTCGGAGCTACTGAAGCTTTCTTT.

The rearrangement uses TRBV6-5 and TRBJ1-1; D unresolved. The germline gives CDR1 MNHEY, CDR2 SVGAGI. With 0 bases removed from V and 5 bases from J, the gap between germline ends came to 13 bases. The CDR3 is 15 amino acids. The CDR3 bases are TGTGCCAGCAGTTACTCGAGACAAGTGGAGACTGAAGCTTTCTTT. Translated, it gives CASSYSRQVETEAFF.

J is TRBJ1-6 and V is TRBV28, with 7 bases aligning to TRBD1. CDR1 MDHEN and CDR2 SYDVKM come from the germline V gene. The ends lost 4 bases at V and 6 bases at J; junction bases unmatched: 6. This CDR3 is 15 amino acids long. CDR3: CASSSNTGANSPLHF. DNA of the CDR3: TGTGCCAGCAGTTCCAACACAGGGGCTAATTCACCCCTCCACTTT.

The chain links TRBV4-1 to TRBJ1-3; a possible D gene is TRBD1 (5 bases). This CDR3 contains 17 residues. Germline V gene lookup returns CDR1 MGHRA and CDR2 YSYEKL. V was shortened by 3 bases and J by 0 bases, with 15 bases between the two germline ends. This CDR3 reads CASSQSGGYNSGNTIYF. The CDR3 DNA sequence: TGCGCCAGCAGCCAGTCCGGGGGTTACAACTCTGGAAACACCATATATTTT.

V is TRBV9 and J is TRBJ2-1; no reliable D call. Germline assignment: CDR1 SGDLS and CDR2 YYNGEE. This CDR3 comprises 15 residues. Deletions cut 0 bases from V and 3 bases from J, with 10 bases between. CDR3 region: CASSVGQAFYNEQFF. The DNA for the CDR3 is TGTGCCAGCAGCGTAGGGCAGGCTTTCTACAATGAGCAGTTCTTC.

This clone was seen once. The gene calls are TRBV18 and TRBJ1-1; D possibly corresponds to TRBD1 (5 bases). Trimming shortened V by 3 bases and J by 7 bases, and 12 bases separated the two germline ends. The CDR3 is 13 residues long. The V gene's germline CDR1 is KGHSH and CDR2 LQKENI. Here the CDR3 reads CASSPGGGSEAFF. In DNA, the CDR3 is TGTGCCAGCTCACCGGGGGGAGGGAGTGAAGCTTTCTTT.

The rearrangement links TRBV7-8 to TRBJ2-7; no firm D call. The germline CDR1 and CDR2 sequences are SGHVS and FQNEAQ. With 1 base removed from V and 4 bases from J, the gap between germline ends came to 8 bases. The length of the CDR3 is 13 residues. As DNA, the CDR3 is TGTGCCAGCAGCTTAGGTTGGGTATACGAGCAGTACTTC. Its protein is CASSLGWVYEQYF.

J is TRBJ2-4 and V is TRBV6-4; possible D gene TRBD1, 6 bases. Trimming took 6 bases from V and 9 from J, leaving 15 bases between them. The germline CDR1 and CDR2 sequences are MRHNA and SNTAGT. The CDR3 sequence is 13 residues long. The CDR3 region is CASSEQGSAIQYF. CDR3 in DNA: TGTGCCAGCAGCGAACAGGGCAGCGCCATTCAGTACTTC.

The J gene is TRBJ2-5, the V gene TRBV7-2; the D gene is possibly TRBD1 (6 bases). The CDR3 extends over 15 amino acids. V dropped 2 bases and J dropped 5 bases, with 15 bases sitting between them. From germline, CDR1 is SGHTA and CDR2 FQGNSA. CDR3 nucleotides: TGTGCCAGCAGCTTACAGGGACAATTTAGCGAGACCCAGTACTTC. Its translation: CASSLQGQFSETQYF.

The rearrangement joins TRBV28 to TRBJ1-2; 8 bases map to TRBD1. The V gene's germline CDR1 is MDHEN and CDR2 SYDVKM. Trimming cost V 5 bases and J 4 bases; bases outside gene matches: 6. CDR3 length: 14 amino acids. The CDR3 nucleotides are TGTGCCAGCAGTAAACAGGGGGGAATCTATGGCTACACCTTC. Translating gives CASSKQGGIYGYTF.

The rearrangement links TRBV30 to TRBJ1-1; D gene ambiguous. The CDR3 length is 13 residues. Trimming shortened V by 4 bases and J by 11 bases, and 20 bases separated the two germline ends. From germline, CDR1 is GTSNPN and CDR2 SVGIG (reference sequence). The DNA of the CDR3 is TGTGCCTGGATCGAACGGCCGGTGGGGTTGGCTTTCTTT. This encodes CAWIERPVGLAFF.

This clone was seen a handful of times. The CDR3 nucleotides read TGTGCCAGCAGCCAAGAAGTGAGGGACAGGTACACTGAAGCTTTCTTT. As protein: CASSQEVRDRYTEAFF. This chain joins TRBV3-1 (or the pseudogene TRBV3-2) and TRBJ1-1; 8 bases map to TRBD1. After removal of 0 bases from V and 3 bases from J, the junction contained 6 bases not matched to a gene. Germline assignment: CDR1 LGHDT and CDR2 YNNKEL (reference sequence). The CDR3 covers 16 residues.

The chain recombines TRBV5-1 with TRBJ2-1, with a weak D call TRBD1 (6 bases). Germline values: CDR1 SGHRS, CDR2 YFSETQ. The CDR3 consists of 17 residues. V lost 1 base and J 6 bases, leaving 20 bases between the germline ends. The CDR3 spells CASSLFPGQTRANEQFF. CDR3 in DNA: TGCGCCAGCAGCTTGTTCCCAGGACAGACAAGAGCCAATGAGCAGTTCTTC.

This sequence joins TRBV21-1 and TRBJ2-1; the D call of TRBD1 is as the table states it, not checked on the DNA. TRBV21-1 is shown as a pseudogene. The CDR3 consists of 14 residues. The DNA of the CDR3 is TGTGCCAATCCCCGGGACAGGGTGGCCAATGAGCAGTTCTTC. It codes for CANPRDRVANEQFF.

The genes are TRBV10-3 and TRBJ2-5; D not certain. V lost 3 bases and J lost 4, with 6 bases in between. CDR1 and CDR2 from the germline V gene are ENHRY and SYGVKD. This CDR3 is built from 12 residues. In DNA, the CDR3 is TGTGCCATCAGTGACAGACCAGAGACCCAGTACTTC. This translates into CAISDRPETQYF.

The chain carries TRBV2 and TRBJ2-2; 7 nucleotides match TRBD2. This CDR3 spans 15 amino acids. Germline V gene sequence: CDR1 SNHLY, CDR2 FYNNEI. V gave up 5 bases and J gave up 1 base; unmatched junction bases: 4. CDR3 sequence reads: CASSTSALNTGELFF. DNA of the CDR3: TGTGCCAGCAGTACTAGCGCCCTGAACACCGGGGAGCTGTTTTTT.